This T cell receptor beta chain emerged from a study of control samples from healthy donors and cancer patients. This CDR3 region has 13 residues. V lost 4 bases to trimming and J lost 8 bases, with 12 bases between them. The germline gives CDR1 SGDLS, CDR2 YYNGEE. Clones were sequenced by immunoSEQ multiplex PCR, and TCRdb holds only the in-frame ones, with some missing. The table has approximately 150,000 clones, 89% seen once. The V gene is TRBV9, the J gene TRBJ1-4, with D possibly TRBD1 on 6 matching bases. Sequencing was done on a sample of blood. The TCR was taken from a young man in good health. The CDR3 protein is CASSQGMVEKLFF. The CDR3, as DNA: TGTGCCAGCAGCCAGGGGATGGTCGAAAAACTGTTTTTT.